This entry lists 22 T cell receptor beta chains sequenced from one sample in a study of OX40 agonist ivuxolimab in advanced cancers. Library preparation used the immunoSEQ multiplex PCR assay. The table comes from immuneACCESS by way of TCRdb, which keeps in-frame sequences with V and J called. Part of the clones is missing from these tables; in studies checked, under half for an unresolved V gene and the rest for unknown reasons. The sample table lists under 95,000 clones, 86% of them with a count of one. Under 7.5% of the sample is held by the ten biggest clonotypes. The sequenced sample was CD4+ or CD8+ T cells sorted from blood, obtained in a trial of the OX40 agonist ivuxolimab. These TCRs come from an adult with an advanced solid tumor such as melanoma, head and neck, liver or kidney cancer.

This clone occurred many times. The V and J genes are TRBV5-1 and TRBJ2-1; 7 bases line up with TRBD2. The V and J ends lost 0 bases and 10 bases, in that order; junction bases with no gene match: 13. In germline, CDR1 is SGHRS, CDR2 YFSETQ. This CDR3 contains 16 residues. The CDR3 is CASSLGIAGEVQEQFF. CDR3 nucleotides: TGCGCCAGCAGCTTGGGAATCGCGGGAGAGGTTCAGGAGCAGTTCTTC.

This chain connects TRBV19 to TRBJ2-1, with TRBD2 as a possible D gene (6 bases). The germline CDR1 and CDR2 sequences are LNHDA and SQIVND (reference sequence). This CDR3 has 19 residues. V was trimmed by 1 base and J by 0 bases, leaving 19 bases between them. As DNA, the CDR3 is TGTGCCAGTAGTATAGGGGTGTCAGGAGCGGGCAGCTCCTACAATGAGCAGTTCTTC. Translated, it gives CASSIGVSGAGSSYNEQFF.

The chain joins TRBV7-1 to TRBJ1-1; the match to TRBD1 covers 7 bases. TRBV7-1 is labeled an ORF, and its function is uncertain. V lost 5 bases, J lost 4 bases, and 10 bases stayed unmatched. CDR3 length: 15 residues. The DNA of the CDR3 is TGTGCCAGCAGCCTCCGACAGGGACCGAGCACTGAAGCTTTCTTT. Protein sequence: CASSLRQGPSTEAFF.

This clone has only one observation. This may be a read error, as it is one base from a much larger clone. In the same sample, other DNA sequences code for this CDR3. The CDR3 reads CASRSTGARNQPQHF. In nucleotides, the CDR3 is TGTGCCAGCAGATCGACAGGAGCGCGAAATCAGCCCCAGCATTTT. The chain has TRBV2 and TRBJ1-5, with D maybe TRBD1 (6 bases). Between the trimmed V and J ends, which lost 6 bases and 4 bases, there was a span of 16 bases. There are 15 residues in the CDR3. The germline gives CDR1 SNHLY, CDR2 FYNNEI.

This chain uses TRBV9 with TRBJ2-2; weak D call: TRBD1 (6 bases). This CDR3 comprises 15 residues. V lost 4 bases and J lost 2, with 12 bases in between. In germline, CDR1 is SGDLS, CDR2 YYNGEE. CDR3 loop: CASSLSTGNTGELFF. The CDR3 DNA sequence: TGTGCCAGCAGCCTTTCGACAGGAAACACCGGGGAGCTGTTTTTT.

The chain employs TRBV30 and TRBJ1-5; D not resolved. The CDR3 sequence is 13 residues long. In germline, CDR1 is GTSNPN, CDR2 SVGIG (reference sequence). Trimming left V 4 bases short and J 5 bases short, with 12 bases between. The CDR3 loop reads CAWTSNGDQPQHF. The CDR3 nucleotides read TGTGCCTGGACCTCGAACGGGGATCAGCCCCAGCATTTT.

The rearrangement uses TRBV7-9 and TRBJ2-3; weak D call: TRBD2 (6 bases). CDR1 and CDR2 from the germline V gene are SEHNR and FQNEAQ (reference sequence). The CDR3 has 14 amino acids. Trimming shortened V by 5 bases and J by 0 bases, and 9 bases separated the two germline ends. The CDR3 sequence is CASSRSGSTDTQYF. CDR3 sequence (DNA): TGTGCCAGCAGCCGAAGCGGGAGCACAGATACGCAGTATTTT.

This chain uses TRBV4-1 with TRBJ1-4, with 7 bases aligning to TRBD1. The CDR3 has 13 amino acids. With 5 bases clipped from V and 7 bases from J, the junction kept 4 bases outside the gene matches. Germline V lookup: CDR1 MGHRA, CDR2 YSYEKL. DNA of the CDR3: TGCGCCAGCAGCAACAGACAGGGTGAAAAACTGTTTTTT. Amino acid sequence: CASSNRQGEKLFF.

The chain carries TRBV19 and TRBJ2-2; D is perhaps TRBD2 (5 bases). The CDR3 is made up of 13 amino acids. Per the germline V gene, CDR1 is LNHDA and CDR2 is SQIVND (reference sequence). V dropped 11 bases and J dropped 2 bases, with 12 bases sitting between them. The CDR3 coding sequence is TGTGCCGTAACTAGTGACAACACCGGGGAGCTGTTTTTT. It specifies CAVTSDNTGELFF.

The chain links TRBV4-1 to TRBJ2-1, with TRBD2 matching over 9 bases. The CDR3 consists of 15 residues. The germline V gene encodes CDR1 MGHRA and CDR2 YSYEKL. V shed 6 bases, J shed 5 bases, and the junction held 8 bases outside the gene matches. CDR3 sequence: CASRHLAGRNNEQFF. The CDR3 coding sequence is TGCGCCAGCAGACATCTAGCGGGACGAAACAATGAGCAGTTCTTC.

This chain joins TRBV7-2 and TRBJ2-3, with 14 bases fitting TRBD2. Germline lookup yields CDR1 SGHTA and CDR2 FQGNSA. V lost 4 bases and J lost 3; bases outside the gene matches: 12. The CDR3 loop spans 19 amino acids. DNA of the CDR3: TGTGCCAGCAGCTCTGGACTAGCGGGAGGCGCGGTCCGGACAGATACGCAGTATTTT. This codes for CASSSGLAGGAVRTDTQYF.

This clone has only a few counts. The rearrangement uses TRBV11-3 and TRBJ1-6; TRBD1 might be the D (6 bases). Germline lookup yields CDR1 SGHNT and CDR2 YENEEA. Trimming took 5 bases from V and 9 from J, leaving 17 bases between them. This CDR3 is 15 amino acids long. The CDR3 sequence is CASSPRGGRTSPLHF. For the CDR3, the DNA is TGTGCCAGCAGCCCTAGGGGGGGTCGGACTTCACCCCTCCACTTT.

The table lists this clone with a few counts. V usage is TRBV5-4 and J usage is TRBJ2-7, with 7 bases lining up with TRBD2. The germline gives CDR1 SGHNT, CDR2 YYREEE (reference sequence). The CDR3 contains 13 residues. The V segment lost 0 bases and the J segment 7 bases; nucleotides outside the gene matches: 4. The CDR3 spells CASSLGLAVEQYF. For the CDR3, the DNA is TGTGCCAGCAGCTTGGGTCTAGCGGTGGAGCAGTACTTC.

A word on this clone: Different DNA sequences within this sample yield the same CDR3. V and J are TRBV18 and TRBJ1-4, with D unclear. Germline loops: CDR1 KGHSH, CDR2 LQKENI. Trimming removed 2 bases at V and 8 bases at J, with 6 bases between. CDR3 length: 12 residues. The CDR3 reads CASSPEGEKLFF. CDR3 DNA sequence: TGTGCCAGCTCACCAGAAGGAGAAAAACTGTTTTTT.

This clone came up a few times. The chain combines TRBV19 with TRBJ1-2; TRBD1 matches at 7 bases. The CDR3 is made up of 13 amino acids. CDR1 and CDR2 (germline): LNHDA, SQIVND (reference sequence). V shed 5 bases and J 4 bases; nucleotides not matched to a gene: 4. CDR3: CASSAGTAYGYTF. The CDR3 DNA follows: TGTGCCAGTAGTGCGGGGACAGCCTATGGCTACACCTTC.

V gene TRBV6-1 combines with J gene TRBJ2-3; the D is unclear. This CDR3 is 13 amino acids long. The germline V gene encodes CDR1 MNHNS and CDR2 SASEGT. The V and J ends lost 2 bases and 4 bases respectively, with 7 bases between them. CDR3 loop: CASSEISPDTQYF. For the CDR3, the DNA is TGTGCCAGCAGTGAAATATCTCCAGATACGCAGTATTTT.

The genes are TRBV7-9 and TRBJ1-1; D is unclear. Trimming stripped 1 base from V and 1 base from J, with 7 bases between. The V gene's germline CDR1 is SEHNR and CDR2 FQNEAQ (reference sequence). The length of the CDR3 is 14 residues. This chain's CDR3 is CASSLVFQNTEAFF. The CDR3 DNA reads as TGTGCCAGCAGCTTAGTCTTCCAGAACACTGAAGCTTTCTTT. Combining the CDR3 with reference TRBV7-9 and TRBJ1-1 gives the whole variable domain DTGVSQNPRHKITKRGQNVTFRCDPISEHNRLYWYRQTLGQGPEFLTYFQNEAQLEKSRLLSDRFSAERPKGSFSTLEIQRTEQGDSAMYLCASSLVFQNTEAFFGQGTRLTVV.

This chain joins TRBV28 and TRBJ1-4; TRBD1 is a possible D gene (5 bases). The CDR3 has 13 amino acids. Germline-derived CDR1 and CDR2 are MDHEN and SYDVKM. V shed 7 bases and J shed 5 bases, with 11 bases lying between them. The CDR3 region is CASTRGNNEKLFF. For the CDR3, the DNA is TGTGCCAGCACCCGGGGGAACAATGAAAAACTGTTTTTT.

This rearrangement joins TRBV30 to TRBJ1-6; D is unresolved. Germline assignment: CDR1 GTSNPN and CDR2 SVGIG (reference sequence). The CDR3 loop spans 14 amino acids. Trimming left V 7 bases short and J 6 bases short, with 16 bases between. DNA for the CDR3: TGTGCCTACCGAAGATCATTGGGTAATTCACCCCTCCACTTT. Its protein is CAYRRSLGNSPLHF.

V gene TRBV19 combines with J gene TRBJ1-1; no firm D call. Deletions cut 2 bases from V and 0 bases from J, with 10 bases between. CDR1 is LNHDA and CDR2 is SQIVND in the germline V gene (reference sequence). CDR3 length equals 15 residues. CDR3 sequence (DNA): TGTGCCAGTAGTATAAGTGGTGGGTTGAACACTGAAGCTTTCTTT. Protein sequence: CASSISGGLNTEAFF.

The rearrangement uses TRBV19 and TRBJ2-1; no clear D. The V end was cut by 4 bases, the J end by 2 bases, with 6 bases between. Germline CDR1 reads LNHDA; CDR2 reads SQIVND (reference sequence). The CDR3 is 13 amino acids. The CDR3 sequence: CASSTNPYNEQFF. For the CDR3, the DNA is TGTGCCAGTAGTACAAACCCCTACAATGAGCAGTTCTTC.

CDR3 residues: CASSIDPPTGSSTDTQYF. In DNA, the CDR3 is TGTGCCAGTAGTATAGATCCTCCTACAGGGTCCAGCACAGATACGCAGTATTTT. This sequence joins TRBV19 and TRBJ2-3; a weak D match, TRBD1 (6 bases). Trimming took 0 bases from V and 0 from J, leaving 16 bases between them. The CDR3 spans 18 residues. CDR1 and CDR2 from the germline V gene are LNHDA and SQIVND (reference sequence).